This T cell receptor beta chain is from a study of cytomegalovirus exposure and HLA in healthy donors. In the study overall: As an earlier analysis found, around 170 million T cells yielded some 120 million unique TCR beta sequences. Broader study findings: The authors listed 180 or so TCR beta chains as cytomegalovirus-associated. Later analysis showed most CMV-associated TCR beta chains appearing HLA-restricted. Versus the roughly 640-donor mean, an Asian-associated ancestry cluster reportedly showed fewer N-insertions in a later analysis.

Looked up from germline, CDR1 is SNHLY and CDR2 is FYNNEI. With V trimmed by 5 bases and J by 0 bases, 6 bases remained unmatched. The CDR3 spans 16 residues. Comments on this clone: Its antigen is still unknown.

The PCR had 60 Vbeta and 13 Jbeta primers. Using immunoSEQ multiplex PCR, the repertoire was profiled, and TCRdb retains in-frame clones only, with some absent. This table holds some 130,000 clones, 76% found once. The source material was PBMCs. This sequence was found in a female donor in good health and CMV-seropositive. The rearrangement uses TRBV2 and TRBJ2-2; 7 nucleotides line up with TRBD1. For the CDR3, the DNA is TGTGCCAGCAGTTGGCCGCAGGGGGCGAACACCGGGGAGCTGTTTTTT. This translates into CASSWPQGANTGELFF. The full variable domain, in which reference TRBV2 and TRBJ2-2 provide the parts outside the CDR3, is EPEVTQTPSHQVTQMGQEVILRCVPISNHLYFYWYRQILGQKVEFLVSFYNNEISEKSEIFDDQFSVERPDGSNFTLKIRSTKLEDSAMYFCASSWPQGANTGELFFGEGSRLTVL.